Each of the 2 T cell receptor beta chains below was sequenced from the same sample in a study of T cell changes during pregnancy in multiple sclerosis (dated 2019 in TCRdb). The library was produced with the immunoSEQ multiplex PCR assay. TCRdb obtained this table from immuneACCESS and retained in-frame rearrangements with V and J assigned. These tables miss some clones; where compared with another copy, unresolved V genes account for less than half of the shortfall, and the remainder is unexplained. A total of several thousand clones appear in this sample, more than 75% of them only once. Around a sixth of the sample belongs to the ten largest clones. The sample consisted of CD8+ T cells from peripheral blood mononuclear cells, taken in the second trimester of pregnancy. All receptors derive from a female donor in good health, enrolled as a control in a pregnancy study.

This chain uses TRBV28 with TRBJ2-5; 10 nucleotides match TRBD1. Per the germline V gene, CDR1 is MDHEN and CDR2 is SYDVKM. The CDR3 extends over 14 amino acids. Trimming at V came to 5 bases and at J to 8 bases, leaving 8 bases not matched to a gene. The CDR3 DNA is TGTGCCAGCAGTCCACACCGGGACAGGGGAACCCAGTACTTC. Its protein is CASSPHRDRGTQYF.

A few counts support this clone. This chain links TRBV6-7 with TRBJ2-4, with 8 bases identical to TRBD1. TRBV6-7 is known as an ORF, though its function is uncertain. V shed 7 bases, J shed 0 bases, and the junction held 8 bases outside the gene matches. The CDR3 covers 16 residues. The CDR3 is CASKGQAFGAKNIQYF. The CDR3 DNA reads TGTGCCAGCAAGGGACAGGCCTTCGGAGCCAAAAACATTCAGTACTTC.